Listed below are T cell receptor beta chains from one sample, sequenced in a study of cytomegalovirus exposure and HLA in healthy donors. Generated by immunoSEQ multiplex PCR, the TCRdb table keeps only in-frame clones and is missing some. Among some 38,000 clones listed, about 93% were seen once. Material for sequencing was PBMCs. Receptor source: a man aged 18 to 30 in good health and CMV-seronegative. Each CDR3 is given with its conserved first and last residue. Fields, in order: D gene, J gene, V gene, clone size, CDR3 protein, CDR3 DNA. D genes are given only for firm matches. Some rows have no size entry. The others give once, few or many, or a class for an expanded clone.

d_call: TRBD2
j_call: TRBJ2-7
v_call: TRBV18
clone_size: -
cdr3_aa: CASSPSLAGDEQYF
cdr3_nt: TGTGCCAGCTCACCATCCCTAGCGGGAGACGAGCAGTACTTC

d_call: TRBD1
j_call: TRBJ2-5
v_call: TRBV10-2
clone_size: -
cdr3_aa: CASASGQQETQYF
cdr3_nt: TGCGCCAGCGCCTCGGGACAGCAAGAGACCCAGTACTTC

d_call: -
j_call: TRBJ2-7
v_call: TRBV9
clone_size: -
cdr3_aa: CASSSGPAGEQYF
cdr3_nt: TGTGCCAGCAGCTCTGGGCCCGCGGGGGAGCAGTACTTC

d_call: -
j_call: TRBJ2-7
v_call: TRBV9
clone_size: -
cdr3_aa: CASSVGTEPFYEQYF
cdr3_nt: TGTGCCAGCAGCGTAGGGACAGAGCCGTTCTACGAGCAGTACTTC

d_call: TRBD1
j_call: TRBJ2-7
v_call: TRBV13
clone_size: -
cdr3_aa: CASSLGGTGISYEQYF
cdr3_nt: TGTGCCAGCAGCTTAGGCGGGACAGGAATATCCTACGAGCAGTACTTC

d_call: -
j_call: TRBJ1-6
v_call: TRBV2
clone_size: -
cdr3_aa: CASSELHSPLHF
cdr3_nt: TGTGCCAGCAGTGAACTTCATTCACCCCTCCACTTT

d_call: -
j_call: TRBJ1-1
v_call: TRBV19
clone_size: once
cdr3_aa: CASSIGGAGGTEAFF
cdr3_nt: TGTGCCAGTAGTATCGGAGGGGCGGGGGGCACTGAAGCTTTCTTT

d_call: -
j_call: TRBJ1-2
v_call: TRBV4-1
clone_size: few
cdr3_aa: CASSQDRGALNYGYTF
cdr3_nt: TGCGCCAGCAGCCAAGATCGGGGGGCTCTGAACTATGGCTACACCTTC

d_call: TRBD1
j_call: TRBJ1-2
v_call: TRBV7-8
clone_size: -
cdr3_aa: CASSLERQGAIYGYTF
cdr3_nt: TGTGCCAGCAGCTTAGAGCGACAGGGGGCTATCTATGGCTACACCTTC

d_call: TRBD1
j_call: TRBJ1-1
v_call: TRBV19
clone_size: -
cdr3_aa: CASSRPVGQGVTEAFF
cdr3_nt: TGTGCCAGTAGTCGCCCGGTGGGACAGGGGGTTACTGAAGCTTTCTTT

d_call: -
j_call: TRBJ2-2
v_call: TRBV6-1
clone_size: few
cdr3_aa: CASTPSVGELFF
cdr3_nt: TGTGCCAGCACGCCCTCGGTGGGGGAGCTGTTTTTT